Given below is one TCR beta chain in context. No cognate antigen has been identified for it. No per-base quality is available; no much larger clone lies one base away. This record comes from a study of T-cell reconstitution after alpha-beta-depleted transplantation in children (dated by TCRdb to the mid-2010s). Turning to the overall study: The study quantitatively tracked T-cell immune reconstitution after TCRalphabeta/CD19-depleted allogeneic hematopoietic cell transplantation in children using TCR repertoire profiling.

The germline V gene (reference sequence) gives CDR1 as SEHNR and CDR2 as FQNEAQ. V is shortened by 1 base, J by 5 bases, and the region joining them spans 14 bases. Including the terminal cysteine and phenylalanine, the CDR3 comprises 15 residues. The retained sequence is limited to the CDR3, 45 bases, with the frame set at the first base. Libraries were built with PCR. Sequenced on an Illumina HiSeq 2500. TCR library preparation used molecular barcoding, with unique molecular identifiers applied to normalize quantification of the TCRbeta repertoire. Starting from the raw public reads, TCRdb applied fastp trimming at Q25, assembled clones with MiXCR and retained in-frame beta chains. Merged by CDR3 protein, the rows form single entries marked with the most common genes and DNA. For this sample there are around 500,000 distinct CDR3 sequences; around an eighth appear just once. About 5% of the sample goes to the ten largest clones.

The sample consisted of PBMCs from the stem cell graft donor, taken from the stem cell graft. This receptor was identified in a human donor who donated a stem cell graft to a child with combined immunodeficiency. The chain is assembled from TRBV7-9 and TRBJ2-5; no D segment can be confidently identified. The CDR3 loop reads CASSLGGSFQETQYF. At the DNA level, the sequence is TGTGCCAGCAGCTTAGGAGGATCTTTCCAGGAGACCCAGTACTTC.